This TCR beta chain is from a study of blood T cell repertoires in COVID-19. Method: immunoSEQ multiplex PCR; TCRdb's copy keeps in-frame clones and lacks some. The sample has 200,000 to 250,000 clones, 80% seen once. The sequenced material came from peripheral blood. The TCR sequence derives from a human donor in a cohort sampled during active COVID-19.

CDR3 region: CASSPRLSYEQYF. CDR3 in DNA: TGTGCCAGCAGTCCTAGACTATCCTACGAGCAGTACTTC. V usage is TRBV6-5 and J usage is TRBJ2-7; a possible D gene is TRBD2 (5 bases). The CDR3 covers 13 residues. The V and J ends lost 5 bases and 1 base respectively, with 9 bases between them. The V gene's germline CDR1 is MNHEY and CDR2 SVGAGI.